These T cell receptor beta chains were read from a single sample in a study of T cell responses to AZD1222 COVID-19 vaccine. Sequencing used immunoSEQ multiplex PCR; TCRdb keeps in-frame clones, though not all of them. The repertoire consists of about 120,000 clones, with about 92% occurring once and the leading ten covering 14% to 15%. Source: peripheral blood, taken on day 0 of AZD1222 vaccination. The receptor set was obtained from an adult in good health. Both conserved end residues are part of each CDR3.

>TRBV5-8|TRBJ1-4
CASSLYSGEKLFF
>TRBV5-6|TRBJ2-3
CASSLAQALTDTQYF
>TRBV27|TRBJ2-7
CASSFGDIEFYEQYF
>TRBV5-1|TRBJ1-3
CASSSLDMGPAGNTIYF
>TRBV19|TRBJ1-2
CASSITWGYTF
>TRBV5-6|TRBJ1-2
CASSFGTSPLQGGYTF
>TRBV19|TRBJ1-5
CASSIVGGQPQHF
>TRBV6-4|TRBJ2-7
CASSQGIGYEQYF
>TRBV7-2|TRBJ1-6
CASSLRGVDNSPLHF
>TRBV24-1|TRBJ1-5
CATSDSRTGNSNQPQHF
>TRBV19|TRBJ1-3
CASSILGRQIVGNTIYF
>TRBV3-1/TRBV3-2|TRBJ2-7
CASSHNTYEQYF
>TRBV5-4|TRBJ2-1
CASSPETRGEQFF
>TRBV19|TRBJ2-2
CASSIERRTGELFF
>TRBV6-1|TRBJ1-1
CASSEPGQGGTEAFF
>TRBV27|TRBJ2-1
CASSLGNEQFF
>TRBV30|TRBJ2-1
CAWRLAGAYNEQFF
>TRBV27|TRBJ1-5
CASSFNSNQPQHF
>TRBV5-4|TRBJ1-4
CASSLGGQRTNEKLFF
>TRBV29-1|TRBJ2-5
CSVVQGFMETQYF
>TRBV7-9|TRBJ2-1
CASRTIDRVFDEQFF
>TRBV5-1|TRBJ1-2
CASSLSGGIYYGYTF
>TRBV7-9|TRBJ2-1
CASSLGVRELDEQFF
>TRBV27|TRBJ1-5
CASSIGQLRGSNQPQHF
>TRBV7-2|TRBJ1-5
CASSLAGPGAGYSNQPQHF
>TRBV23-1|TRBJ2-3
CASSQSPENSLDTQYF
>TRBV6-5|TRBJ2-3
CASSYWGWTRPEPQYF
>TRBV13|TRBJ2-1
CASSFGPQYSGPLVEQFF
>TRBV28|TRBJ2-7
CASSFNKWGTQIYEQYF
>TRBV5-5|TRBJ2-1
CASRASGRENEQFF
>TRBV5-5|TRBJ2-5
CASSQETDLLGTQYF
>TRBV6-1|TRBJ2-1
CASSEGDWSYNEQFF
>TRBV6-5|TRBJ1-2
CASSYSQGAVYGYTF
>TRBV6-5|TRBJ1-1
CASSYSLSGDTEAFF
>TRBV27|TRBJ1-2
CASSLSRVDYGYTF
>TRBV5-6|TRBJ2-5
CASSFSRETQYF
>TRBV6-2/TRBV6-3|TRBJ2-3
CASSLRGPDTQYF
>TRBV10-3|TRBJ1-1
CAINRDRNTEAFF
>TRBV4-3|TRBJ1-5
CASSQDYVAGGGQPQHF
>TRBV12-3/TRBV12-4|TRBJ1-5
CASSLDKEPQHF
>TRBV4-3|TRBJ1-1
CASSQEMMRNTEAFF